The following is a TCR beta chain sequence with its context. This specimen comes from a study of cytomegalovirus exposure and HLA in healthy donors. The PCR ran on 60 Vbeta and 13 Jbeta primers. The table came from immunoSEQ multiplex PCR; TCRdb's copy has only in-frame clones and leaves some out. This sample yields roughly 170,000 clones, of which almost 80% are seen a single time; about 1.3% belongs to the top ten. Germline values: CDR1 SEHNR, CDR2 FQNEAQ (reference sequence). V was pared by 1 base and J by 9 bases, with 2 bases of the junction left unmatched. The CDR3 is 15 amino acids. Sequencing was performed on PBMCs. The chain is built from TRBV7-9 and TRBJ1-6; TRBD1 matches at 11 bases. This TCR was sampled from a man aged 25 to 45 in good health and CMV-seronegative. Written as DNA, the CDR3 is TGTGCCAGCAGCTTAGATGGGACAGGGGGTTCACCCCTCCACTTT. Translation gives CASSLDGTGGSPLHF.